This record looks at one TCR beta chain sequence and its context. The antigen remains unidentified. Germline V CDR1 and CDR2: SGHTA, FQGTGA. This CDR3 has 13 amino acids. TCRdb reworked the 5' RACE reads into one entry per CDR3 protein, no DNA. This table lists roughly 380,000 distinct CDR3 sequences. The record originates from a study of T cells expressing NK-cell markers. Study-level information: HCMV seropositivity marked most of the eight sequenced donors; one was seronegative. The study's findings and limits: In a few donors, dominant clonotypes made up about 28.3-65% of CD3+CD56-NKG2C+ cells.

The chain combines TRBV7-3 with TRBJ2-5. Sequencing was done on a sample of blood T cells: a sorted CD56 or NKG2C T cell subset, CD4+ or CD8+ T cells, or bulk PBMC T cells (not recorded which). The sequence came from a man aged 18 to 69 in good health. CDR3 in amino acids: CASSKNARETQYF.